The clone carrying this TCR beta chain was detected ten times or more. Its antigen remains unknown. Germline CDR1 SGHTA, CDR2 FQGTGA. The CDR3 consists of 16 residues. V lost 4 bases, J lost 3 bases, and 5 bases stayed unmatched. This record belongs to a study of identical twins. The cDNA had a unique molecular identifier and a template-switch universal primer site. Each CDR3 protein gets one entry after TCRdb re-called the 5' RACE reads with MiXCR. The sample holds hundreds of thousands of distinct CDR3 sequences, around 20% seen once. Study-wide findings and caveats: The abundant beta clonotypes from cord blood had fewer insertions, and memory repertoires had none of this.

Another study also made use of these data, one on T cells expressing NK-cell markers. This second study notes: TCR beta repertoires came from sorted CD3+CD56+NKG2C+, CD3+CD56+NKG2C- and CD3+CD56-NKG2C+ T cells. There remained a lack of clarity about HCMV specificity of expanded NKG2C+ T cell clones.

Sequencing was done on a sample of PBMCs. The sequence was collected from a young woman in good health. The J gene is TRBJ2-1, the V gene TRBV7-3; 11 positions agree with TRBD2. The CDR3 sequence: CASSYSGGAIYNEQFF. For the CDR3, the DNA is TGTGCCAGCAGCTATAGCGGGGGGGCGATCTACAATGAGCAGTTCTTC. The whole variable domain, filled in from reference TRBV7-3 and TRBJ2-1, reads GAGVSQTPSNKVTEKGKYVELRCDPISGHTALYWYRQSLGQGPEFLIYFQGTGAADDSGLPNDRFFAVRPEGSVSTLKIQRTERGDSAVYLCASSYSGGAIYNEQFFGPGTRLTVL.